The 30 T cell receptor beta chains in this list originate from one sample, sequenced in a study of control samples from healthy donors and cancer patients. Method: immunoSEQ multiplex PCR; TCRdb's copy keeps in-frame clones and lacks some. In the table there are around 170,000 clones, around 88% of which are singletons. Sequencing was done on a sample of blood. These receptors were taken from a woman in her thirties in good health.

The chain is built from TRBV27 and TRBJ1-1; tentatively, D is TRBD1 (5 bases). The CDR3 spans 15 residues. Trimming cost V 0 bases and J 1 base, with 9 bases left between them. Germline values: CDR1 MNHEY, CDR2 SMNVEV (reference sequence). The DNA of the CDR3 is TGTGCCAGCAGTTTATCGATGCAGGGGAACACTGAAGCTTTCTTT. Its translation: CASSLSMQGNTEAFF.

This clone was seen more than once but under ten times. The chain joins TRBV11-3 to TRBJ2-3, with no clear D. Germline values: CDR1 SGHNT, CDR2 YENEEA. There are 12 residues in the CDR3. Trimming removed 0 bases from V and 4 bases from J, with 2 bases in between. The CDR3, as DNA: TGTGCCAGCAGCTTAGATTCAGATACGCAGTATTTT. As protein: CASSLDSDTQYF. The variable domain in full, with the rest retrieved from reference TRBV11-3 and TRBJ2-3, is EAGVVQSPRYKIIEKKQPVAFWCNPISGHNTLYWYLQNLGQGPELLIRYENEEAVDDSQLPKDRFSAERLKGVDSTLKIQPAELGDSAVYLCASSLDSDTQYFGPGTRLTVL.

In its sample, this clone was seen once. V gene TRBV5-4 combines with J gene TRBJ1-2; D ambiguous. Germline V gives CDR1 SGHNT, CDR2 YYREEE (reference sequence). The CDR3 contains 15 residues. The V gene lost 3 bases and the J gene lost 8 bases, with 20 bases spanning the gap. Written as DNA, the CDR3 is TGTGCCAGCAGCTCCAACCCCGAGGGAGACGGCGGCTACACCTTC. Its translation: CASSSNPEGDGGYTF.

The chain has TRBV6-5 and TRBJ1-6; D gene ambiguous. The germline CDR1 and CDR2 sequences are MNHEY and SVGAGI. The length of the CDR3 is 15 residues. V lost 6 bases to trimming and J lost 1 base, with 10 bases between them. CDR3 coding DNA: TGTGCCAGCAGCGCCATTGGGTCCTATAATTCACCCCTCCACTTT. Amino acids: CASSAIGSYNSPLHF.

This clone has only a few counts. The gene calls are TRBV20-1 and TRBJ2-7, with TRBD1 identical over 7 bases. CDR1 is DFQATT, CDR2 SNEGSKA, per germline (reference sequence). J was trimmed by 5 bases and V by 6 bases; bases with no gene match: 4. This CDR3 has 11 amino acids. CDR3 DNA sequence: TGCAGTGCAGTCCAGGGGGACGAGCAGTACGTC. Translated: CSAVQGDEQYV.

The table lists this clone with a count of one. The V gene is TRBV5-6, the J gene TRBJ2-1; D not certain. CDR1 is SGHDT, CDR2 YYEEEE, per germline. The CDR3 is 12 amino acids. Trimming stripped 4 bases from V and 4 bases from J, with 6 bases between. This CDR3 reads CASSPNYNEQFF. The DNA of the CDR3 is TGTGCCAGCAGCCCCAATTACAATGAGCAGTTCTTC.

This chain uses TRBV2 with TRBJ1-2; no reliable D call. The V gene lost 5 bases and the J gene lost 2 bases, with 9 bases spanning the gap. CDR3 length: 13 residues. The germline V gene has CDR1 SNHLY and CDR2 FYNNEI. The CDR3 loop is CASSWQANYGYTF. DNA of the CDR3: TGTGCCAGCAGTTGGCAGGCGAACTATGGCTACACCTTC.

The chain links TRBV20-1 to TRBJ2-3; 7 bases are a match to TRBD1. The germline gives CDR1 DFQATT, CDR2 SNEGSKA (reference sequence). The CDR3 length is 15 residues. Trimming took 3 bases from V and 2 from J; bases not matched to a gene: 8. The CDR3 sequence is CSASEMGQSTDTQYF. CDR3 in DNA: TGCAGTGCTAGTGAGATGGGACAGTCCACAGATACGCAGTATTTT.

The chain carries TRBV28 and TRBJ1-4; TRBD1 is a possible D gene (5 bases). The CDR3 covers 14 residues. Germline V lookup: CDR1 MDHEN, CDR2 SYDVKM. Deletions cut 8 bases from V and 4 bases from J, with 14 bases between. In nucleotides, the CDR3 is TGTGCCAGCCAGGAGGGGAGCATTAATGAAAAACTGTTTTTT. Its translation: CASQEGSINEKLFF.

The rearrangement links TRBV6-6 to TRBJ1-6; D is possibly TRBD1 (6 bases). The CDR3 is 14 residues long. CDR1 MNHNY and CDR2 SVGAGI come from the germline V gene (reference sequence). The V end was cut by 2 bases, the J end by 10 bases, with 12 bases between. The CDR3: CASSYKAGTSPLHF. As DNA, the CDR3 is TGTGCCAGCAGTTACAAGGCAGGGACATCACCCCTCCACTTT.

V gene TRBV6-5 combines with J gene TRBJ2-2; 9 nucleotides line up with TRBD1. V shed 6 bases, J shed 5 bases, and the junction held 7 bases outside the gene matches. The germline CDR1 and CDR2 sequences are MNHEY and SVGAGI. There are 15 residues in the CDR3. The DNA of the CDR3 is TGTGCCAGCAGATCCGGGGACAGGGAGACCGGGGAGCTGTTTTTT. This sequence encodes CASRSGDRETGELFF.

V is TRBV30 and J is TRBJ1-5; tentative D call: TRBD1 (5 bases). The germline V gene encodes CDR1 GTSNPN and CDR2 SVGIG (reference sequence). Trimming removed 7 bases at V and 3 bases at J, with 16 bases between. This CDR3 has 14 amino acids. In DNA, the CDR3 is TGTGCCTTCCCCCGCGCAGGGTTCAATCAGCCCCAGCATTTT. It codes for CAFPRAGFNQPQHF. The variable domain in full, with the rest retrieved from reference TRBV30 and TRBJ1-5, is SQTIHQWPATLVQPVGSPLSLECTVEGTSNPNLYWYRQAAGRGLQLLFYSVGIGQISSEVPQNLSASRPQDRQFILSSKKLLLSDSGFYLCAFPRAGFNQPQHFGDGTRLSIL.

This clone was counted once. The chain combines TRBV13 with TRBJ2-7; the D gene is possibly TRBD2 (6 bases). The CDR3 is made up of 14 amino acids. Germline CDR1 and CDR2: PRHDT and FYEKMQ (reference sequence). V lost 3 bases, J lost 4 bases, and 13 bases lay in between. The CDR3, as DNA: TGTGCCAGCAGCTTTAAACTCGGAGGGTACGAGCAGTACTTC. Translation gives CASSFKLGGYEQYF.

With regard to this clone: Other DNA sequences from this sample encode an identical CDR3 as well. The chain recombines TRBV5-1 with TRBJ2-5; D might be TRBD1 (5 bases). V gave up 0 bases and J gave up 4 bases, with 7 bases separating them. CDR1 and CDR2 from the germline V gene are SGHRS and YFSETQ. CDR3 length: 13 residues. The CDR3, as DNA: TGCGCCAGCAGCTTGGAGGGGCGAGAGACCCAGTACTTC. Residues: CASSLEGRETQYF.

This clone was recorded only once. Other DNA sequences in this sample translate to the same CDR3. The J gene is TRBJ2-1, the V gene TRBV5-1, with 11 bases matching TRBD1. The CDR3 length is 15 residues. With V trimmed by 4 bases and J by 4 bases, 4 bases remained unmatched. CDR1 is SGHRS, CDR2 YFSETQ, per germline. The CDR3 DNA is TGCGCCAGCAGCCCCGGGACAGGGGGGTACAATGAGCAGTTCTTC. Protein sequence: CASSPGTGGYNEQFF.

V usage is TRBV30 and J usage is TRBJ2-5; no firm D call. Per the germline V gene, CDR1 is GTSNPN and CDR2 is SVGIG (reference sequence). The CDR3 runs to 12 residues. V was cut by 5 bases and J by 0 bases, with 7 bases left in between. CDR3 sequence reads: CAWGQNQETQYF. The DNA of the CDR3 is TGTGCCTGGGGGCAGAACCAAGAGACCCAGTACTTC.

This clone showed up just once. V gene TRBV7-9 combines with J gene TRBJ2-6; TRBD1 matches 8 bases. V gave up 7 bases and J gave up 2 bases; unmatched junction bases: 13. This CDR3 spans 18 amino acids. The germline CDR1 and CDR2 sequences are SEHNR and FQNEAQ (reference sequence). In DNA, the CDR3 is TGTGCCAGCACCCTCAGAATCCAACAGGGGGCTGGGGCCAACGTCCTGACTTTC. This sequence encodes CASTLRIQQGAGANVLTF.

This chain uses TRBV6-5 with TRBJ2-7; 7 nucleotides match TRBD1. The J segment lost 3 bases and the V segment lost 7 bases, leaving 6 bases of the junction unmatched. Germline V gene sequence: CDR1 MNHEY, CDR2 SVGAGI. This CDR3 has 13 amino acids. CDR3 in amino acids: CASKIGTDYEQYF. CDR3 in DNA: TGTGCCAGCAAGATAGGGACAGACTACGAGCAGTACTTC.

The rearrangement links TRBV12-3 or TRBV12-4 to TRBJ2-5; D remains ambiguous. Trimming shortened V by 2 bases and J by 5 bases, and 9 bases separated the two germline ends. The CDR3 spans 13 residues. The CDR3 sequence is CASSLSPTETQYF. For the CDR3, the DNA is TGTGCCAGCAGTTTAAGCCCGACGGAGACCCAGTACTTC.

V gene TRBV28 combines with J gene TRBJ1-4, with no clear D. The CDR3 has 14 residues. Trimming took 3 bases from V and 8 from J, leaving 13 bases between them. Germline CDR1 MDHEN, CDR2 SYDVKM. CDR3 sequence: CASSLSGVREKLFF. The DNA of the CDR3 is TGTGCCAGCAGTTTGAGCGGGGTTCGAGAAAAACTGTTTTTT.

This clone was seen just once. The V and J genes are TRBV29-1 and TRBJ1-1; D is possibly TRBD1 (6 bases). Germline CDR1 and CDR2: SQVTM and ANQGSEA. The CDR3 extends over 11 amino acids. With 6 bases removed from V and 10 bases from J, the gap between germline ends came to 15 bases. CDR3 sequence: CSVRTGFGAFF. In DNA, the CDR3 is TGCAGCGTCCGTACAGGGTTCGGAGCTTTCTTT. Looking up the rest from reference TRBV29-1 and TRBJ1-1 gives the full variable domain: SAVISQKPSRDICQRGTSLTIQCQVDSQVTMMFWYRQQPGQSLTLIATANQGSEATYESGFVIDKFPISRPNLTFSTLTVSNMSPEDSSIYLCSVRTGFGAFFGQGTRLTVV.

The chain uses TRBV5-6 and TRBJ2-1; D is unresolved. CDR3 length: 13 residues. Trimming pared 4 bases from V and 5 bases from J, leaving 10 bases between. CDR1 SGHDT and CDR2 YYEEEE come from the germline V gene. The CDR3, as DNA: TGTGCCAGCAGCACTGACGGAGACAATGAGCAGTTCTTC. This gives the protein CASSTDGDNEQFF.

The chain employs TRBV1 and TRBJ2-5; no check of the table's D call, TRBD2, against the DNA was made. TRBV1 is assigned pseudogene status. The CDR3 is 19 amino acids. The CDR3 region is CTSSRPGTRLELMGETQYF. The CDR3 DNA is TGCACCAGCAGCCGTCCCGGGACTAGATTGGAGTTGATGGGAGAGACCCAGTACTTC.

The CDR3 loop reads CASSIWTDNYGYTF. The CDR3 region has the DNA TGTGCCAGTAGTATCTGGACGGACAACTATGGCTACACCTTC. The genes are TRBV19 and TRBJ1-2; no firm D call. The V gene's germline CDR1 is LNHDA and CDR2 SQIVND (reference sequence). V lost 3 bases to trimming and J lost 2 bases, with 10 bases between them. The CDR3 spans 14 residues. Together with reference TRBV19 and TRBJ1-2, the CDR3 gives the full variable domain: DGGITQSPKYLFRKEGQNVTLSCEQNLNHDAMYWYRQDPGQGLRLIYYSQIVNDFQKGDIAEGYSVSREKKESFPLTVTSAQKNPTAFYLCASSIWTDNYGYTFGSGTRLTVV.

J is TRBJ1-3 and V is TRBV6-5; perhaps TRBD1 as D (6 bases). CDR1 and CDR2 from the germline V gene are MNHEY and SVGAGI. This CDR3 spans 13 amino acids. V was shortened by 7 bases and J by 0 bases, with 7 bases between the two germline ends. The CDR3: CASKDSSGNTIYF. Written as DNA, the CDR3 is TGTGCCAGCAAGGACAGCTCTGGAAACACCATATATTTT.

This rearrangement joins TRBV7-9 to TRBJ2-5; 9 bases align to TRBD1. V lost 5 bases, J lost 5 bases, and 6 bases stayed unmatched. Germline V gene sequence: CDR1 SEHNR, CDR2 FQNEAQ (reference sequence). This CDR3 region has 14 residues. The DNA for the CDR3 is TGTGCCAGCAGCCCAAACACAGGGGGCGAGACCCAGTACTTC. Its protein is CASSPNTGGETQYF.

This sequence joins TRBV5-1 and TRBJ1-1; 10 bases agree with TRBD1. Trimming cost V 4 bases and J 5 bases; bases outside gene matches: 8. There are 15 residues in the CDR3. Germline-derived CDR1 and CDR2 are SGHRS and YFSETQ. The DNA for the CDR3 is TGCGCCAGCAGCCCTTGGGACAGGGGAAAGACTGAAGCTTTCTTT. Translation gives CASSPWDRGKTEAFF.

V usage is TRBV30 and J usage is TRBJ2-7, with D possibly matching TRBD2 (6 bases). The length of the CDR3 is 13 residues. Germline V gene sequence: CDR1 GTSNPN, CDR2 SVGIG (reference sequence). V dropped 4 bases and J dropped 5 bases, with 15 bases sitting between them. CDR3 sequence (DNA): TGTGCCTGGATCTCTCAGGCGGGGAACGAGCAGTACGTC. It encodes CAWISQAGNEQYV.

The V call is TRBV5-4, the J call TRBJ2-6; perhaps D is TRBD1 or TRBD2 (5 bases each). CDR1 is SGHNT, CDR2 YYREEE, per germline (reference sequence). V dropped 2 bases and J dropped 0 bases, with 9 bases sitting between them. This CDR3 has 16 amino acids. CDR3 sequence reads: CASSFEGISGANVLTF. CDR3 bases: TGTGCCAGCAGCTTCGAGGGGATCTCTGGGGCCAACGTCCTGACTTTC. The whole variable domain, remainder taken from reference TRBV5-4 and TRBJ2-6, is ETGVTQSPTHLIKTRGQQVTLRCSSQSGHNTVSWYQQALGQGPQFIFQYYREEENGRGNFPPRFSGLQFPNYSSELNVNALELDDSALYLCASSFEGISGANVLTFGAGSRLTVL.

V gene TRBV14 combines with J gene TRBJ1-2, with D perhaps TRBD1 (5 bases). V shed 0 bases and J shed 8 bases, with 16 bases lying between them. The germline V gene encodes CDR1 SGHDN and CDR2 FVKESK. CDR3 length equals 15 residues. The CDR3 is CASSQDYEGFGGYTF. CDR3 nucleotides: TGTGCCAGCAGCCAAGATTATGAGGGGTTTGGCGGCTACACCTTC.